The 9 T cell receptor beta chains reported below all come from one sample, sequenced in a study of blood T cell repertoires in COVID-19. Clones were read by immunoSEQ multiplex PCR, and TCRdb kept only the in-frame ones, dropping some. The sample lists approximately 330,000 clones, just over 85% occurring once. Sequencing input: PBMCs or T cells enriched from blood (not recorded which). These receptors were collected from a woman between 40 and 50 years old with acute COVID-19.

V usage is TRBV5-6 and J usage is TRBJ2-2; 7 bases line up with TRBD1. After removal of 2 bases from V and 2 bases from J, the junction contained 9 bases not matched to a gene. CDR1 is SGHDT, CDR2 YYEEEE, per germline. CDR3 length: 17 residues. CDR3 nucleotides: TGTGCCAGCAGCTTTTTAGGCAGGGGGATCAACACCGGGGAGCTGTTTTTT. This encodes CASSFLGRGINTGELFF.

V and J are TRBV5-5 and TRBJ1-4, with D possibly matching TRBD1 (6 bases). This CDR3 comprises 15 residues. The germline V and J ends were trimmed by 0 bases and 5 bases, with 11 bases remaining between them. Germline CDR1 is SGHKS and CDR2 is YYEKEE (reference sequence). The CDR3, as DNA: TGTGCCAGCAGCTTGGAGACAGGTCCGAATGAAAAACTGTTTTTT. Translating it yields CASSLETGPNEKLFF.

This sequence joins TRBV7-9 and TRBJ1-2, with 7 bases aligning to TRBD1. The CDR3 length is 14 residues. V trimming: 6 bases; J trimming: 8 bases; junction bases outside the gene matches: 12. Germline-derived CDR1 and CDR2 are SEHNR and FQNEAQ (reference sequence). The chain's CDR3 is CASRSTGETYGYTF. As DNA, the CDR3 is TGTGCCAGCAGAAGTACAGGGGAGACCTACGGCTACACCTTC.

Points on this clone: Different DNA sequences within this sample yield the same CDR3. CDR3 bases: TGTGCCAGCAGTTTGGGCCGCGAGCAGTACTTC. Amino acids: CASSLGREQYF. The rearrangement joins TRBV12-3 or TRBV12-4 to TRBJ2-7; D gene unclear. The CDR3 covers 11 residues. The germline V and J ends were trimmed by 3 bases and 6 bases, with 6 bases remaining between them.

V gene TRBV18 combines with J gene TRBJ2-6; 9 nucleotides match TRBD1. The CDR3 sequence is 17 residues long. Germline trimming cut 3 bases from V and 4 bases from J; bases unmatched to any gene: 7. The germline CDR1 and CDR2 sequences are KGHSH and LQKENI. CDR3 region: CASSPRTGDSGANVLTF. CDR3 DNA: TGTGCCAGCTCACCTAGGACAGGGGATTCGGGGGCCAACGTCCTGACTTTC.

J is TRBJ1-6 and V is TRBV6-1, with 8 bases lining up with TRBD1. The germline V gene encodes CDR1 MNHNS and CDR2 SASEGT. The CDR3 totals 15 residues. V was pared by 1 base and J by 6 bases, with 2 bases of the junction left unmatched. The CDR3 sequence is CASSEGTGINSPLHF. In nucleotides, the CDR3 is TGTGCCAGCAGTGAAGGGACAGGGATTAATTCACCCCTCCACTTT.

The chain couples TRBV18 to TRBJ2-7; the match to TRBD2 covers 8 bases. Trimming removed 1 base from V and 2 bases from J; junction bases left unmatched: 4. The CDR3 sequence is 15 residues long. Germline V gene sequence: CDR1 KGHSH, CDR2 LQKENI. Written as DNA, the CDR3 is TGTGCCAGCTCACCACTGAGCGGGAGTACCTACGAGCAGTACTTC. This codes for CASSPLSGSTYEQYF.

V usage is TRBV15 and J usage is TRBJ2-7, with 7 nucleotides matching TRBD1. Trimming cost V 4 bases and J 2 bases; bases outside gene matches: 5. The CDR3 spans 14 residues. Germline lookup yields CDR1 LNHNV and CDR2 YYDKDF (reference sequence). The CDR3 nucleotides read TGTGCCACCAGCATTAGACAGGGACCCTACGAGCAGTACTTC. Its protein product is CATSIRQGPYEQYF.

The genes are TRBV11-2 and TRBJ2-2, with 11 bases aligning to TRBD2. With 2 bases clipped from V and 7 bases from J, the junction kept 9 bases outside the gene matches. The CDR3 is made up of 17 amino acids. Looked up from germline, CDR1 is SGHAT and CDR2 is FQNNGV. The CDR3 bases are TGTGCCAGCAGCTTACTAGCGGGAGGCCCGGCGGGCGGGGAGCTGTTTTTT. As protein: CASSLLAGGPAGGELFF. Supplemented by reference TRBV11-2 and TRBJ2-2, the full variable domain reads EAGVAQSPRYKIIEKRQSVAFWCNPISGHATLYWYQQILGQGPKLLIQFQNNGVVDDSQLPKDRFSAERLKGVDSTLKIQPAKLEDSAVYLCASSLLAGGPAGGELFFGEGSRLTVL.